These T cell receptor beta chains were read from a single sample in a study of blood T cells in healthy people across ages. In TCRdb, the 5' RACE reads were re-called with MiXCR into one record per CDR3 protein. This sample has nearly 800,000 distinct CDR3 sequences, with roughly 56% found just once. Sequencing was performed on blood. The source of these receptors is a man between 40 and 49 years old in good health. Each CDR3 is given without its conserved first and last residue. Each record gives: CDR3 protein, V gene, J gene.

CDR3 protein: ASTESGGQNTEAF; V gene: TRBV7-3; J gene: TRBJ1-1
CDR3 protein: ATSDWGLAEDQTQY; V gene: TRBV24-1; J gene: TRBJ2-5
CDR3 protein: ATSDSTPDRQETQY; V gene: TRBV24-1; J gene: TRBJ2-5
CDR3 protein: ATGASQGNIQY; V gene: TRBV24-1; J gene: TRBJ2-4
CDR3 protein: ASSLDALNTEAF; V gene: TRBV7-2; J gene: TRBJ1-1
CDR3 protein: ASSLGPSGSTDTQY; V gene: TRBV7-2; J gene: TRBJ2-3
CDR3 protein: ASSWVGGRNTEAF; V gene: TRBV12-3/TRBV12-4; J gene: TRBJ1-1
CDR3 protein: ASKASGVVETQY; V gene: TRBV6-5; J gene: TRBJ2-5
CDR3 protein: ASSPLDRNTGELF; V gene: TRBV4-1; J gene: TRBJ2-2
CDR3 protein: ASSPRGQIYNEQF; V gene: TRBV7-9; J gene: TRBJ2-1
CDR3 protein: ASNNALGIQTSSDEQF; V gene: TRBV9; J gene: TRBJ2-1
CDR3 protein: SAPRREVTEQY; V gene: TRBV20-1; J gene: TRBJ2-7
CDR3 protein: ASSVETAATNEKLF; V gene: TRBV9; J gene: TRBJ1-4
CDR3 protein: ASSDRVGGAYEQY; V gene: TRBV6-6; J gene: TRBJ2-7
CDR3 protein: SARRTGAGGEQY; V gene: TRBV20-1; J gene: TRBJ2-7
CDR3 protein: ASSLDSQLGNEQF; V gene: TRBV5-1; J gene: TRBJ2-1
CDR3 protein: ASSSQDGTPSYEQY; V gene: TRBV13; J gene: TRBJ2-7
CDR3 protein: ASSSSWGYEQY; V gene: TRBV7-9; J gene: TRBJ2-7
CDR3 protein: ASSSELGTQY; V gene: TRBV28; J gene: TRBJ2-3
CDR3 protein: AGSPWQGETQY; V gene: TRBV6-6; J gene: TRBJ2-5
CDR3 protein: ASSLSVTEETQY; V gene: TRBV12-3/TRBV12-4; J gene: .
CDR3 protein: ASSPGMTGANVLT; V gene: TRBV27; J gene: TRBJ2-6
CDR3 protein: SVETDGTDTQY; V gene: TRBV29-1; J gene: TRBJ2-3
CDR3 protein: ASSLEAGVLEKLF; V gene: TRBV5-1; J gene: TRBJ1-4
CDR3 protein: ASSSSLGGPYEQY; V gene: TRBV6-2/TRBV6-3; J gene: TRBJ2-7
CDR3 protein: SVGLADYNEQY; V gene: TRBV29-1; J gene: TRBJ2-7
CDR3 protein: SVAISGSYEQY; V gene: TRBV29-1; J gene: TRBJ2-7
CDR3 protein: ASSAITGTAYGYT; V gene: TRBV2; J gene: TRBJ1-2
CDR3 protein: ASSFGTPGEQY; V gene: TRBV7-2; J gene: TRBJ2-7
CDR3 protein: ASSSGARSYNEQF; V gene: TRBV4-3; J gene: TRBJ2-1
CDR3 protein: ASSLEARDPHGYT; V gene: TRBV11-1; J gene: TRBJ1-2
CDR3 protein: ASSFFGAGEDSHYFGPNEQF; V gene: TRBV7-6; J gene: TRBJ2-1
CDR3 protein: SVGTGASYGYT; V gene: TRBV29-1; J gene: TRBJ1-2
CDR3 protein: SAQRGLVYEQY; V gene: TRBV20-1; J gene: TRBJ2-7
CDR3 protein: ASSIRQGAFYEQY; V gene: TRBV5-1; J gene: TRBJ2-7
CDR3 protein: ASSFPDSRSQETQY; V gene: TRBV7-9; J gene: TRBJ2-5
CDR3 protein: ASSQPGTSRYNEQF; V gene: TRBV3-1; J gene: TRBJ2-1
CDR3 protein: SARRGGGIQETQY; V gene: TRBV20-1; J gene: TRBJ2-5
CDR3 protein: ASSISVQDTQY; V gene: TRBV12-3/TRBV12-4; J gene: TRBJ2-3
CDR3 protein: SVARARDEQY; V gene: TRBV29-1; J gene: .
CDR3 protein: ASSPLRRDFGYEQY; V gene: TRBV7-9; J gene: TRBJ2-7
CDR3 protein: ASSPDGDSYEQY; V gene: TRBV3-1; J gene: TRBJ2-7
CDR3 protein: ASGRLAGNTDTQY; V gene: TRBV6-5; J gene: TRBJ2-3
CDR3 protein: SPVGGSGANVLT; V gene: TRBV20-1; J gene: TRBJ2-6
CDR3 protein: ASSGQDNSPLH; V gene: TRBV18; J gene: TRBJ1-6
CDR3 protein: ASSLSAGRNEKLF; V gene: TRBV7-3; J gene: TRBJ1-4
CDR3 protein: ASSRTSGALGDIQY; V gene: TRBV28; J gene: TRBJ2-4
CDR3 protein: AWYRTPDTDTQY; V gene: TRBV30; J gene: TRBJ2-3
CDR3 protein: ASSQNRDIDGYT; V gene: TRBV4-3; J gene: TRBJ1-2
CDR3 protein: ATTARDRGYEQY; V gene: TRBV10-3; J gene: TRBJ2-7
CDR3 protein: ASSFARDSYEQY; V gene: TRBV12-3/TRBV12-4; J gene: TRBJ2-7